The rows below give T cell receptor beta chains drawn from one sample of a study of T cells in narcolepsy. The method was immunoSEQ multiplex PCR; TCRdb's version includes in-frame clones alone and lacks a portion of them. This table holds around 18,000 clones, approximately 84% found once. The source material was memory (CD45RA-) CD4+ T cells from blood. The receptors shown here come from a human donor in good health. The conserved cysteine and the conserved F or W are not part of the CDR3 here. D genes are given only for firm matches.

AWIRGPASYEQY 12 TRBV30 - TRBJ2-7
ASRPDLVGTDTQY 13 TRBV5-4 - TRBJ2-3
ASSLFPTDGQETQY 14 TRBV5-6 - TRBJ2-5
ASSLVYTQY 9 TRBV7-2 - TRBJ2-3
ASSFNPGTGALNTEAF 16 TRBV5-1 TRBD1 TRBJ1-1
ASSLDGYSNQPQH 13 TRBV5-5 - TRBJ1-5
AWSVARVRGNQPQH 14 TRBV30 - TRBJ1-5
ASSSLTYGQY 10 TRBV9 - TRBJ2-7
ASSEASNSYEQY 12 TRBV6-1 - TRBJ2-7
ASSLYRGGTDTQY 13 TRBV7-3 TRBD2 TRBJ2-3
ASNERGINYGYT 12 TRBV19 - TRBJ1-2
ASSRDRGLGNTIY 13 TRBV2 TRBD1 TRBJ1-3
ASSLDRLAYEQY 12 TRBV13 - TRBJ2-7
AIKQREEANTGELF 14 TRBV10-3 TRBD2 TRBJ2-2
AWRQGPNRGEQF 12 TRBV30 - TRBJ2-1
ASSGLAADTQY 11 TRBV2 - TRBJ2-3
ASSLGYRAGGLRNEQF 16 TRBV7-8 TRBD2 TRBJ2-1
ASSEATTDTQY 11 TRBV2 - TRBJ2-3
ASSYLRENTEAF 12 TRBV6-6 - TRBJ1-1
ASSSNQETQY 10 TRBV11-2 - TRBJ2-5
ASSQGFPRNTGELF 14 TRBV4-3 - TRBJ2-2
ASRSGSHNEQF 11 TRBV6-1 - TRBJ2-1
AWRKLGGDYGYT 12 TRBV30 - TRBJ1-2
ASSEGHGQGFGYT 13 TRBV2 TRBD1 TRBJ1-2
ASSFQGGHTEAF 12 TRBV5-1 - TRBJ1-1
ASSRSSIYTDMQY 13 TRBV27 - TRBJ2-3
ASSLVDTGELF 11 TRBV11-3 - TRBJ2-2
ASSLVNRAEQF 11 TRBV5-8 - TRBJ2-1
ASSYSGLAGINEQF 14 TRBV6-5 TRBD2 TRBJ2-1
ASSVVATGTGELF 13 TRBV9 - TRBJ2-2
ASRDRASNSPLH 12 TRBV19 TRBD1 TRBJ1-6
ASSAAGQAGEQY 12 TRBV9 TRBD1 TRBJ2-7